The rows below give T cell receptor beta chains drawn from one sample of a study of post-analysis software for immune sequencing data. TCRdb recomputed calls from the PCR reads with MiXCR, one row per CDR3 protein. The profile shows approximately 770,000 distinct CDR3 sequences, roughly 46% of them singletons. What was sequenced was blood. The receptor source for this set is a girl aged 5-17 years with multiple sclerosis. CDR3s include the opening cysteine and the closing phenylalanine or tryptophan. The D gene is left open where the match is weak. Not all rows give a size; the values are once, few, many and, for expanded clones, a class.

>NA|TRBJ2-3|TRBD2|TRBV20-1
CSARDGRGTRHTQYF
TGCAGTGCTAGAGATGGGCGGGGGACTCGGCACACGCAGTATTTT
>NA|TRBJ2-6|TRBD2|TRBV9
CASSVVPTSGSTGANVLTF
TGTGCCAGCAGCGTAGTCCCGACTAGCGGGAGCACTGGGGCCAACGTCCTGACTTTC
>NA|TRBJ2-4|NA|TRBV4-3
CASSQDRGQGGIIQYF
TGCGCCAGCAGCCAAGATAGGGGGCAGGGGGGCATCATTCAGTACTTC
>few|TRBJ2-5|NA|TRBV3-1
CASSPRSGDATQYF
TGTGCCAGCAGCCCCCGCTCGGGGGACGCAACCCAGTACTTC
>NA|TRBJ1-3|NA|TRBV28
CASSSRDKTPAGNTIYF
TGTGCCAGCAGTTCTCGGGACAAAACGCCAGCTGGAAACACCATATATTTT
>NA|TRBJ2-1|TRBD2|TRBV29-1
CSVVGVAGGPGNEQFF
TGCAGCGTTGTGGGGGTAGCGGGAGGGCCAGGGAATGAGCAGTTCTTC
>NA|TRBJ2-7|TRBD1|TRBV27
CASSFGTGSSYEQYF
TGTGCCAGCAGTTTCGGGACAGGGAGCTCCTACGAGCAGTACTTC
>NA|TRBJ2-7|TRBD1|TRBV27
CASRPRTGNYEQYF
TGTGCCAGCAGACCCCGGACAGGAAACTACGAGCAGTACTTC
>many|TRBJ2-7|NA|TRBV11-2
CASSRNYEQYF
TGTGCCAGCAGCCGAAACTACGAGCAGTACTTC
>NA|TRBJ2-7|TRBD1|TRBV6-5
CASRGTGGIQEQYF
TGTGCCAGCAGGGGGACAGGGGGGATACAGGAGCAGTACTTC
>few|TRBJ2-2|NA|TRBV7-9
CASSFREPGELFF
TGTGCCAGCAGCTTCAGGGAACCCGGGGAGCTGTTTTTT
>few|TRBJ2-7|TRBD1|TRBV29-1
CSVTQGAQRSYEQYF
TGCAGCGTGACCCAGGGGGCGCAGAGGTCCTACGAGCAGTACTTC
>NA|TRBJ2-3|NA|TRBV7-6
CASSLVLGRGLTDTQYF
TGTGCCAGCAGCTTAGTACTGGGGAGGGGGCTCACAGATACGCAGTATTTT
>few|TRBJ1-2|NA|TRBV29-1
CSVGEGYGYTF
TGCAGCGTTGGTGAGGGTTATGGCTACACCTTC
>NA|TRBJ1-2|NA|TRBV12-3/TRBV12-4
CASSLAEQGGNGYTF
TGTGCCAGCAGTTTAGCAGAACAGGGAGGAAATGGCTACACCTTC
>NA|TRBJ2-1|NA|TRBV29-1
CSVAPPGEQFF
TGCAGCGTTGCCCCCCCCGGTGAGCAGTTCTTC
>NA|TRBJ2-3|NA|TRBV29-1
CSVGGDTLTDTQYF
TGCAGCGTTGGGGGGGACACCCTCACAGATACGCAGTATTTT
>NA|TRBJ2-3|NA|TRBV24-1
CATSDLLGQNTDTQYF
TGTGCCACCAGTGATTTGCTAGGACAGAACACAGATACGCAGTATTTT
>few|TRBJ1-5|NA|TRBV27
CASSLSSPGWGNQPQHF
TGTGCCAGCAGTTTATCCTCGCCAGGGTGGGGCAATCAGCCCCAGCATTTT
>few|TRBJ2-3|TRBD2|TRBV20-1
CSAKGLAVNTDTQYF
TGCAGTGCTAAAGGACTAGCGGTGAACACAGATACGCAGTATTTT
>NA|TRBJ2-1|NA|TRBV12-3/TRBV12-4
CASSLLTHNEQFF
TGTGCCAGCAGTCTGCTGACCCACAATGAGCAGTTCTTC
>few|TRBJ2-6|NA|TRBV21-1
CASSPPQRFTNVLAF
TGTGCCAGCAGCCCTCCCCAGAGGTTCACCAACGTCCTGGCTTTC